Sequencing of this T cell receptor beta chain was carried out in a study of beta chain features in type 1 diabetes. Study results and caveats: PCR, the amplification step, might favor shorter templates, equally in patients and controls. The naive, central memory and Treg TCRB repertoires of patients appeared to be more similar to one another than those of healthy donors.

The investigators reverse transcribed all of the isolated RNA, so they sequenced expressed TCRB transcripts. Roughly 3.6 million reads on average were seen across naive, central memory and regulatory T cell samples. Sequencing was performed with immunoSEQ multiplex PCR; in TCRdb, only in-frame clones are kept and a portion is missing. The sample lists under 900,000 clones; roughly 15% were seen once. Germline V CDR1 and CDR2: SGDLS, YYNGEE. V gave up 0 bases and J gave up 7 bases, with 5 bases separating them. This CDR3 spans 12 amino acids. Only a few counts were recorded for this clone. As yet, its antigen is unknown. Within the sample, other DNA sequences also encode this same CDR3. One heparinised draw, averaging roughly 0.12 L, was taken per donor.

The specimen sequenced was naive CD4+ T cells from blood. The receptor was isolated from a woman younger than 35 in good health. The chain uses TRBV9 and TRBJ2-1; no firm D call. The CDR3 spells CASSVGVNEQFF. In DNA, the CDR3 is TGTGCCAGCAGCGTAGGGGTTAATGAGCAGTTCTTC. Supplemented by reference TRBV9 and TRBJ2-1, the full variable domain reads DSGVTQTPKHLITATGQRVTLRCSPRSGDLSVYWYQQSLDQGLQFLIQYYNGEERAKGNILERFSAQQFPDLHSELNLSSLELGDSALYFCASSVGVNEQFFGPGTRLTVL.